This passage covers 17 T cell receptor beta chains from one sample sequenced in a study of blood T cell repertoires in COVID-19. Libraries were prepared by immunoSEQ multiplex PCR; TCRdb keeps only in-frame clonotypes and omits some of them. The repertoire holds tens of thousands of clones, with 83% as singletons. Sequenced: peripheral blood. The receptor source for this set is a man aged 60 to 69 with active COVID-19.

The V and J genes are TRBV2 and TRBJ1-1; 8 nucleotides align to TRBD1. With 5 bases clipped from V and 7 bases from J, the junction kept 9 bases outside the gene matches. Germline CDR1 SNHLY, CDR2 FYNNEI. The CDR3 totals 14 residues. The CDR3 DNA follows: TGTGCCAGCAGTATAGGACAGGGACTACGTGAAGCTTTCTTT. Translated: CASSIGQGLREAFF.

The CDR3 loop is CASSLGGGHPSTDTQYF. The CDR3 DNA reads as TGTGCCAGCAGCTTGGGGGGGGGACACCCGAGCACAGATACGCAGTATTTT. The rearrangement uses TRBV5-8 and TRBJ2-3; D may be TRBD2 (7 bases). Trimming cost V 0 bases and J 0 bases, with 14 bases left between them. Germline assignment: CDR1 SGHTS and CDR2 YDEGEE. The CDR3 runs to 17 residues.

This clone has only one observation. This chain links TRBV28 with TRBJ2-3, with D possibly being TRBD2 (5 bases). Germline V gene sequence: CDR1 MDHEN, CDR2 SYDVKM. V was pared by 1 base and J by 10 bases, with 12 bases between. This CDR3 comprises 13 residues. The CDR3 DNA sequence: TGTGCCAGCAGTTTATTAAAGGAGGTATCGCAGTATTTT. Translating it yields CASSLLKEVSQYF.

This clone was recorded a few times. The chain joins TRBV3-1 (or the pseudogene TRBV3-2) to TRBJ2-7, with 15 bases fitting TRBD2. With 4 bases clipped from V and 3 bases from J, the junction kept 13 bases outside the gene matches. Germline-derived CDR1 and CDR2 are LGHDT and YNNKEL (reference sequence). CDR3 length: 19 amino acids. The CDR3 DNA reads TGTGCCAGCAGCCCGAGGACTAGCGGGAGGGATTTTCGGATCTACGAGCAGTACTTC. Its protein is CASSPRTSGRDFRIYEQYF.

The CDR3 coding sequence is TGTGCCAGCAGCCAAGAGGGGCAGGGAAACACAGATACGCAGTATTTT. Encoded protein: CASSQEGQGNTDTQYF. The rearrangement joins TRBV4-2 to TRBJ2-3, with a weak D call TRBD1 (5 bases). There are 16 residues in the CDR3. The germline gives CDR1 LGHNA, CDR2 YNFKEQ. Between the trimmed V and J ends, which lost 0 bases and 2 bases, there was a span of 12 bases.

J is TRBJ1-5 and V is TRBV19; 8 positions agree with TRBD1. CDR1 is LNHDA, CDR2 SQIVND, per germline (reference sequence). After removal of 6 bases from V and 9 bases from J, the junction contained 10 bases not matched to a gene. This CDR3 spans 14 amino acids. CDR3 coding DNA: TGTGCCAGTAGACCGGGACAGGCTAAGGGGCCCCAGCATTTT. Residues: CASRPGQAKGPQHF.

This clone has a handful of counts. This chain joins TRBV21-1 and TRBJ2-7; TRBD2 is the table's D call, not checked against the DNA. TRBV21-1 is deemed a pseudogene. CDR3 length equals 15 residues. The CDR3 here is CASSNRDGSSYEQYF. The CDR3 nucleotides are TGTGCCAGCAGCAACCGGGACGGGAGCTCCTACGAGCAGTACTTC.

The chain couples TRBV5-4 to TRBJ2-7, with D perhaps TRBD2 (6 bases). The CDR3 is 15 amino acids. The ends were cut back, 1 base at V and 4 bases at J, with 15 bases in the middle. From germline, CDR1 is SGHNT and CDR2 YYREEE (reference sequence). The CDR3 nucleotides are TGTGCCAGCAGCTTGAACCGGGACTCGGCGTACGAGCAGTACTTC. Translation gives CASSLNRDSAYEQYF.

The CDR3 DNA follows: TGTGCCAGCAGTTTCGGTCACGGGAGGGGTATCAATGAGCAGTTCTTC. Amino acid sequence: CASSFGHGRGINEQFF. The chain links TRBV28 to TRBJ2-1; 8 bases line up with TRBD2. From germline, CDR1 is MDHEN and CDR2 SYDVKM. J lost 6 bases, V lost 3 bases, and 10 bases had no gene match. This CDR3 contains 16 residues. The entire variable domain, with the rest obtained from reference TRBV28 and TRBJ2-1, is as follows: DVKVTQSSRYLVKRTGEKVFLECVQDMDHENMFWYRQDPGLGLRLIYFSYDVKMKEKGDIPEGYSVSREKKERFSLILESASTNQTSMYLCASSFGHGRGINEQFFGPGTRLTVL.

The chain has TRBV7-3 and TRBJ2-2, with D perhaps matching TRBD1 (5 bases). CDR3 size: 14 residues. From germline, CDR1 is SGHTA and CDR2 FQGTGA. V lost 8 bases and J lost 0, with 10 bases in between. The CDR3, as DNA: TGTGCCAGCCTCAAGGGGCCGAACACCGGGGAGCTGTTTTTT. This encodes CASLKGPNTGELFF.

V usage is TRBV2 and J usage is TRBJ1-5; 11 nucleotides line up with TRBD1. There are 16 residues in the CDR3. V lost 4 bases and J lost 6; bases outside the gene matches: 8. Germline values: CDR1 SNHLY, CDR2 FYNNEI. CDR3 sequence (DNA): TGTGCCAGCAGTGCCAGGACAGGGGGCGTAAGTCAGCCCCAGCATTTT. Its protein is CASSARTGGVSQPQHF.

The chain uses TRBV19 and TRBJ2-1; the D gene is possibly TRBD2 (6 bases). Trimming took 3 bases from V and 0 from J, leaving 6 bases between them. Per germline, CDR1 LNHDA and CDR2 SQIVND (reference sequence). CDR3 length equals 14 residues. The CDR3 sequence is CASSIGSSYNEQFF. The CDR3 nucleotides read TGTGCCAGTAGTATCGGGAGCTCCTACAATGAGCAGTTCTTC.

V is TRBV15 and J is TRBJ1-2; tentative D call: TRBD1 (6 bases). Germline V CDR1 and CDR2: LNHNV, YYDKDF (reference sequence). This CDR3 has 13 residues. Trimming removed 4 bases at V and 4 bases at J, with 10 bases between. The CDR3 region has the DNA TGTGCCACCAGCACCGCAGGGGTCTATGGCTACACCTTC. It codes for CATSTAGVYGYTF. Full variable domain (rest looked up from reference TRBV15 and TRBJ1-2): DAMVIQNPRYQVTQFGKPVTLSCSQTLNHNVMYWYQQKSSQAPKLLFHYYDKDFNNEADTPDNFQSRRPNTSFCFLDIRSPGLGDTAMYLCATSTAGVYGYTFGSGTRLTVV.

As DNA, the CDR3 is TGTGCCAGCAGCCAAATGACTAGCGCTGGCTCGTACTTC. Encoded protein: CASSQMTSAGSYF. The chain recombines TRBV3-1 (or the pseudogene TRBV3-2) with TRBJ2-5; 8 bases align to TRBD2. The CDR3 runs to 13 residues. Germline values: CDR1 LGHDT, CDR2 YNNKEL (reference sequence). V gave up 2 bases and J gave up 13 bases; unmatched junction bases: 9.

This chain uses TRBV9 with TRBJ1-6; TRBD1 matches at 7 bases. There are 16 residues in the CDR3. Germline V gene sequence: CDR1 SGDLS, CDR2 YYNGEE. V shed 3 bases, J shed 3 bases, and the junction held 6 bases outside the gene matches. The CDR3 nucleotides read TGTGCCAGCAGCGCGGAGACAGGGTTCTATAATTCACCCCTCCACTTT. Amino acid sequence: CASSAETGFYNSPLHF.

This clone was detected only once. The rearrangement links TRBV28 to TRBJ1-2; D gene ambiguous. Germline V gene sequence: CDR1 MDHEN, CDR2 SYDVKM. Trimming cost V 2 bases and J 0 bases, with 7 bases left between them. The CDR3 has 14 residues. This CDR3 reads CASSLPPANYGYTF. The CDR3, as DNA: TGTGCCAGCAGTTTACCCCCAGCTAACTATGGCTACACCTTC.

This chain links TRBV29-1 with TRBJ1-2, with 9 bases aligning to TRBD1. Germline V gene data show CDR1 as SQVTM and CDR2 as ANQGSEA. This CDR3 has 13 residues. V shed 7 bases, J shed 8 bases, and the junction held 11 bases outside the gene matches. The CDR3 nucleotides are TGCAGCGCCTCGGACAGGGGCGGCGGGGGCTACACCTTC. This codes for CSASDRGGGGYTF.